A selection of T cell receptor beta chains follows, all from one sample in a study of blood T cells in healthy people across ages. In TCRdb, the 5' RACE reads were re-called with MiXCR into one record per CDR3 protein. This repertoire shows 800,000 or so distinct CDR3 sequences, 20% to 30% found once; its top ten account for under 4.5%. The data also belong to a second study, concerning T cells of mothers and their children.

The sample taken for sequencing was blood. The source is a boy aged 10-17 years in good health. Each CDR3 is given with its conserved first and last residue. The D gene is left open where the match is weak. The size field is filled for only some rows; it gives once, few, many or a size class.

V gene	D gene	J gene	clone size	CDR3 DNA	CDR3 protein
TRBV14	NA	TRBJ2-3	NA	TGTGCCAGCAGCCAGGTTCCGGGAGTTACCACAGATACGCAGTATTTT	CASSQVPGVTTDTQYF
TRBV6-2/TRBV6-3	NA	TRBJ2-5	NA	TGTGCCAGCAGTTACTCCTCAGAGGGTACTCAAGAGACCCAGTACTTC	CASSYSSEGTQETQYF
TRBV27	TRBD2	TRBJ2-7	NA	TGTGCCAGCAGTTTAAGTAGCGGGAGCCCCGCGCGGCAGTACTTC	CASSLSSGSPARQYF
TRBV18	NA	TRBJ1-1	few	TGTGCCAGCTCACGGACACGCAACACTGAAGCTTTCTTT	CASSRTRNTEAFF
TRBV28	NA	TRBJ2-5	NA	TGTGCCAGCAGTTTTAGGGCCAGGGGATCAGAGACCCAGTACTTC	CASSFRARGSETQYF
TRBV10-3	NA	TRBJ2-7	NA	TGTGCCACCTCGGGGTGGCTCACCTACGAGCAGTACTTC	CATSGWLTYEQYF
TRBV7-2	NA	TRBJ2-3	NA	TGTGCCAGCAGCTTAGTTGACCTAACTAGCACAGATACGCAGTATTTT	CASSLVDLTSTDTQYF
TRBV12-3/TRBV12-4	NA	TRBJ2-1	NA	TGTGCCAGCCAGAAAGTACTCTCCTACAATGAGCAGTTCTTC	CASQKVLSYNEQFF
TRBV12-3/TRBV12-4	NA	TRBJ2-5	NA	TGTGCCAGCAGCACCACTAACCAAGAGACCCAGTACTTC	CASSTTNQETQYF
TRBV20-1	NA	TRBJ2-7	few	TGCAGTGCTAGAGATATAGGGAGCACCTACGAGCAGTACTTC	CSARDIGSTYEQYF
TRBV20-1	NA	TRBJ2-1	NA	TGCAGTGCTAGACCAATAGGGGGACGGTACAATGAGCAGTTCTTC	CSARPIGGRYNEQFF
TRBV9	NA	TRBJ2-2	NA	TGTGCCAGCAGCGTAGATGGAAACTCGGGGGAGCTGTTTTTT	CASSVDGNSGELFF
TRBV28	TRBD2	TRBJ2-7	NA	TGTGCCAGCAGTGGGGGACTAGCGGGTGGTGCCTACGAGCAGTACTTC	CASSGGLAGGAYEQYF
TRBV3-1	NA	TRBJ1-6	few	TGTGCCAGCAGCCAGCGTGGGGGTGGGTATAATTCACCCCTCCACTTT	CASSQRGGGYNSPLHF
TRBV5-1	NA	TRBJ1-5	NA	TGCGCCAGCAGCTTATCAGGGTCCGGGGGCAATCAGCCCCAGCATTTT	CASSLSGSGGNQPQHF
TRBV15	NA	TRBJ1-1	few	TGTGCCACCAGCGGGTCTGGTGAAGCTTTCTTT	CATSGSGEAFF
TRBV20-1	NA	TRBJ2-1	NA	TGCAGTGCTCCGCCGGGGGATGGCTACAATGAGCAGTTCTTC	CSAPPGDGYNEQFF